This T cell receptor beta chain emerged from a study of blood T cell repertoires in COVID-19. For the study at large: Samples of COVID-19 (acute and convalescent) were obtained from the United States, Italy and Spain.

How the authors handled the data: Reference gene primer amplification gave estimated nucleated cell counts. Generated by immunoSEQ multiplex PCR, the TCRdb table keeps only in-frame clones and is missing some. V and J calls and clone size follow that table, whereas D and trimming were derived from the DNA. The sample lists more than 250,000 clones, around 91% seen once, with about 1.5% in the top ten. The participants were between about 18 and 90 years old and came from under 25 US areas. This TCR was sampled from a woman in her late teens or twenties with acute COVID-19. The specimen was PBMCs or T cells enriched from blood (not recorded which).

The CDR3 region has the DNA TGTGCCAGCAGTGTGGCCAGGCTGAACACTGAAGCTTTCTTT. It encodes CASSVARLNTEAFF. The chain carries TRBV2 and TRBJ1-1, with D unresolved. This CDR3 has 14 amino acids. Germline CDR1 and CDR2: SNHLY and FYNNEI. Trimming removed 4 bases at V and 0 bases at J, with 9 bases between.